Sequencing of this TCR beta chain was carried out in a study of blood T cell repertoires in COVID-19. Study summary: Whether acute or convalescent, the COVID-19 samples came from the United States, Italy and Spain. Sources were T cells, B-cell-depleted T cells, or PBMCs; the material itself was cDNA or gDNA.

Original data processing: How many nucleated cells were present was estimated from reference gene primer amplification. TCRdb keeps only in-frame clones here, not all; method: immunoSEQ multiplex PCR. For V, J and clone size, that table is used; D and trimming come from the DNA. The data contain 95,000 to 110,000 clones, roughly 90% of them singletons. Germline V lookup: CDR1 SGHTA, CDR2 FQGNSA. The CDR3 runs to 16 residues. Trimming took 5 bases from V and 0 from J; bases not matched to a gene: 3. Sample: peripheral blood. The TCR originated in a human donor in a cohort sampled during active COVID-19. The V call is TRBV7-2, the J call TRBJ2-3; TRBD2 agrees at 12 bases. CDR3 DNA sequence: TGTGCCAGCAGCCCCGGGACTAGCGGGAGCACAGATACGCAGTATTTT. Its protein product is CASSPGTSGSTDTQYF.